This T cell receptor (beta chain) was recorded in a study of blood T cell repertoires in COVID-19. Across the whole study: Collection of acute and convalescent COVID-19 samples took place in the United States, Italy and Spain. PBMCs, B-cell-depleted T cells, or T cells provided the cDNA or gDNA that made up the material.

How the authors handled the data: Estimated nucleated cell counts came from reference gene primer amplification. Sequencing used immunoSEQ multiplex PCR; TCRdb keeps in-frame clones, though not all of them. Clone size and V and J calls were adopted from that table, with D and trimming inferred from the DNA. The sample has some 150,000 clones, around 83% seen once. This CDR3 spans 12 amino acids. Germline CDR1 reads MNHEY; CDR2 reads SVGAGI. Trimming took 6 bases from V and 4 from J, leaving 6 bases between them. The V and J genes are TRBV6-5 and TRBJ2-2; D is possibly TRBD2 (5 bases). The receptor was derived from a woman aged 45-65 years with acute or convalescent COVID-19. The sequencing sample was made of peripheral blood. CDR3 nucleotides: TGTGCCAGCAGGAGGGCCACCGGGGAGCTGTTTTTT. Its protein is CASRRATGELFF.